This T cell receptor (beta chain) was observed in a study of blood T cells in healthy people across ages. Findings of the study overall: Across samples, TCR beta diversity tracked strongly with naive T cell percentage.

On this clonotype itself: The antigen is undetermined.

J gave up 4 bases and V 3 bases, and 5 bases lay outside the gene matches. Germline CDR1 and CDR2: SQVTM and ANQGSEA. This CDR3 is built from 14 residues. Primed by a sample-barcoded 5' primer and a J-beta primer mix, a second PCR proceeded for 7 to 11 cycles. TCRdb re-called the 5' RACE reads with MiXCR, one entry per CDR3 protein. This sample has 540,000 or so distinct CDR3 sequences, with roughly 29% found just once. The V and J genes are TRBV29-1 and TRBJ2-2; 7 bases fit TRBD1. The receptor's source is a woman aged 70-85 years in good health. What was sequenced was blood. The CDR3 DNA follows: TGCAGCGTTGATCCGAGGGACAGCACCGGGGAGCTGTTTTTT. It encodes CSVDPRDSTGELFF.